This entry concerns a single T cell receptor beta chain. As yet, its antigen is unknown. The CDR3 runs to 14 residues. Trimming cost V 5 bases and J 1 base, with 14 bases left between them. The germline V gene encodes CDR1 SQVTM and CDR2 ANQGSEA. This entry is derived from a study of shared clonotypes between healthy human individuals. TCRdb's table, derived via immunoSEQ multiplex PCR, lists solely in-frame clones and lacks some. The profile covers millions of clones, with about 93% appearing a single time and more than 1.5% taken by the ten largest. Naivety among CD8 cells was defined by CD45RO negativity and positive CCR7 selection, thereby excluding terminally differentiated effector memory CD45RA+ cells. Study observations and caveats: Investigators expected sequencing depth to affect clonotype sharing among donors.

The source of this sequence is a man aged 18-30 years in good health. Some clones in this sample may be carry-over from other donors' samples. This chain links TRBV29-1 with TRBJ1-1; D is uncertain. Sequences were obtained from naive CD8+ T cells from PBMCs. CDR3 bases: TGCAGCGTTCCCTGGGGTTTGGGGAACACTGAAGCTTTCTTT. Translation: CSVPWGLGNTEAFF.